This T cell receptor beta chain originates from a study of cytomegalovirus exposure and HLA in healthy donors. Whole-study findings and limits: Accurate prediction of HLA-A and HLA-B alleles (for most subjects) was reportedly achieved from TCR beta sequences. Analysis was carried out at a later point, and it linked a missense DCLRE1C variant to TCR beta V- and J-gene trimming.

The J segment lost 5 bases and the V segment lost 2 bases, leaving 4 bases of the junction unmatched. In germline, CDR1 is SGHDT, CDR2 YYEEEE. This CDR3 is built from 15 residues. Details on this clone: The antigen is not known.

The PCR employed 60 Vbeta primers together with 13 Jbeta primers. Profiling relied on immunoSEQ multiplex PCR, and the TCRdb table lists in-frame clones only, not all of them. The sample comprises 130,000 or so clones, about 81% of which are singletons, and roughly 9.3% rests with the top ten. Sample: PBMCs. This TCR derives from a woman between 45 and 65 years old in good health and CMV-seropositive. J is TRBJ2-2 and V is TRBV5-6; 9 bases match TRBD1. The CDR3 region has the DNA TGTGCCAGCAGCTTACAGGGGGCGGGAACCGGGGAGCTGTTTTTT. This encodes CASSLQGAGTGELFF.